Here is one T cell receptor beta chain with its context. What it recognizes is unknown. The CDR3 sequence is 13 residues long. V dropped 0 bases and J dropped 5 bases, with 11 bases sitting between them. The V gene's germline CDR1 is DFQATT and CDR2 SNEGSKA (reference sequence). TCRdb called the reads again in MiXCR, with one record for every CDR3 protein. The sample has about 740,000 distinct CDR3 sequences; 35% to 45% are singletons. This sample stems from a study of T cell repertoires in cytomegalovirus infection. Study overall: Matching HLA type and CMV infection were both indicated by public TCR beta signatures.

Study-level points and caveats: Cumulative public TCR beta family frequency identified carriers of CMV plus the relevant HLA.

The origin of this receptor is a human donor in good health (CMV status not recorded). Some clones in this sample may be carry-over from other donors' samples. The rearrangement links TRBV20-1 to TRBJ2-7, with D perhaps TRBD1 (5 bases). The specimen sequenced was PBMCs. The CDR3 nucleotides read TGCAGTGCTAGAGAAGGGGCACTCCACGAGCAGTACTTC. This sequence encodes CSAREGALHEQYF.